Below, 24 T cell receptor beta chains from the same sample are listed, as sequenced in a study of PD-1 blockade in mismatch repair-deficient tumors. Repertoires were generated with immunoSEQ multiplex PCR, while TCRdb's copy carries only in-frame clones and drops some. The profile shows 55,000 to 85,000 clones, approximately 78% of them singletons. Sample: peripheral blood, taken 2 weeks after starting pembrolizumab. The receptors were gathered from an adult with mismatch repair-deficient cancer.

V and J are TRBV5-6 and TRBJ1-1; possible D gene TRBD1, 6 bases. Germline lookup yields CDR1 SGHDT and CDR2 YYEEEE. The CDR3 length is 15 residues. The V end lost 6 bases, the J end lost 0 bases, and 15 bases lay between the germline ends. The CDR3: CASNYVDRMNTEAFF. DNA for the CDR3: TGTGCCAGCAACTATGTCGACAGGATGAACACTGAAGCTTTCTTT.

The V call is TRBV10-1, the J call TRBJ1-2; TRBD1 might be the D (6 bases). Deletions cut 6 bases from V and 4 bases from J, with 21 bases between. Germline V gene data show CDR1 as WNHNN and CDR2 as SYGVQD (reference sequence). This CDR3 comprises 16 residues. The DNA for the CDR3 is TGCGCCAGCAGAGATAGAACAGGGTTAGGAACCTATGGCTACACCTTC. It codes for CASRDRTGLGTYGYTF.

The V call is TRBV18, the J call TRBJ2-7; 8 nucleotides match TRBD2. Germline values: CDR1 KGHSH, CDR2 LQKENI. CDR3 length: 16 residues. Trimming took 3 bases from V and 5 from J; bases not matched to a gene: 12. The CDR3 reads CASSPSRREAEHEQYF. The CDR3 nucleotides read TGTGCCAGCTCACCCTCGAGGCGGGAGGCCGAGCACGAGCAGTACTTC.

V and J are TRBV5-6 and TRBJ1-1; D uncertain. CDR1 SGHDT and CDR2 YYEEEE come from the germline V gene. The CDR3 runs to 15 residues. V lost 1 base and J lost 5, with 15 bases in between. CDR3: CASSLLGGSLTEAFF. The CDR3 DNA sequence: TGTGCCAGCAGCTTGTTGGGCGGGAGTTTGACTGAAGCTTTCTTT.

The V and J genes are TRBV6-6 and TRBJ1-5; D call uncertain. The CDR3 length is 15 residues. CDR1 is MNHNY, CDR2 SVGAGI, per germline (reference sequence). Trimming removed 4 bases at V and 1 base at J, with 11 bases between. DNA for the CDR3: TGTGCCAGCAGTTGGGATCAGAGGAGCAATCAGCCCCAGCATTTT. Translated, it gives CASSWDQRSNQPQHF.

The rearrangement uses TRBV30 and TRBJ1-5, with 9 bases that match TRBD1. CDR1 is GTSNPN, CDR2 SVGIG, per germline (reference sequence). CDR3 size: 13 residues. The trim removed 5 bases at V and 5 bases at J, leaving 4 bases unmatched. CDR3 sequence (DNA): TGTGCCTGGGGGACAGGGACAGATCAGCCCCAGCATTTT. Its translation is CAWGTGTDQPQHF.

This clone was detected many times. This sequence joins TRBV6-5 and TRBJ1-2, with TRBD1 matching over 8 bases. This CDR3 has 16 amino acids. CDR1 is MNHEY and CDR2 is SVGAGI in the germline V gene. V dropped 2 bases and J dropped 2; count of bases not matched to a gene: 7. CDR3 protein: CASSYLSTGANYGYTF. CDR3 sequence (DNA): TGTGCCAGCAGTTACCTGTCGACAGGGGCGAACTATGGCTACACCTTC.

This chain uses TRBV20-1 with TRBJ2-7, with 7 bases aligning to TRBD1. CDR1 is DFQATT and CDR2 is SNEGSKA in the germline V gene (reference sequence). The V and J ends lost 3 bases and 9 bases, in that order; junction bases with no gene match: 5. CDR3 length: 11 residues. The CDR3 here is CSASRTGGQYF. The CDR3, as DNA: TGCAGTGCTAGTCGGACAGGCGGGCAGTACTTC.

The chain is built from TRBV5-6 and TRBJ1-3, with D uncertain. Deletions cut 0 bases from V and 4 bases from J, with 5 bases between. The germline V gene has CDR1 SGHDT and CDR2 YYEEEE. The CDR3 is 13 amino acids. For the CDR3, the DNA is TGTGCCAGCAGCTTGGAGAAGGGAAACACCATATATTTT. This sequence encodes CASSLEKGNTIYF.

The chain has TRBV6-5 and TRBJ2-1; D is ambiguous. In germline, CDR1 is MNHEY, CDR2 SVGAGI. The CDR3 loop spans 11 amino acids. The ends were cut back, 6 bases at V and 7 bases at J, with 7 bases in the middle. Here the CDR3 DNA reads TGTGCCAGCAGGCTAACTAATGAGCAGTTCTTC. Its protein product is CASRLTNEQFF.

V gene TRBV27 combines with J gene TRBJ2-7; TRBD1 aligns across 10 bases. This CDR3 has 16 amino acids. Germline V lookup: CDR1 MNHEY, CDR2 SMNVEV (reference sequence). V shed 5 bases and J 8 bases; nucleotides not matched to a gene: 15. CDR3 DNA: TGTGCCAGCAGTCTCACCCCGGGACAGGGGTCCAGGAAGCAGTACTTC. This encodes CASSLTPGQGSRKQYF.

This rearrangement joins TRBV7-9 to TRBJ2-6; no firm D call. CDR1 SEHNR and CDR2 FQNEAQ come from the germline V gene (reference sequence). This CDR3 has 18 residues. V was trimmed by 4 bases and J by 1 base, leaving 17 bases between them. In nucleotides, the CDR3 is TGTGCCAGCAGCTGGGCAGGCCCCCTTTTTTCTGGGGCCAACGTCCTGACTTTC. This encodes CASSWAGPLFSGANVLTF.

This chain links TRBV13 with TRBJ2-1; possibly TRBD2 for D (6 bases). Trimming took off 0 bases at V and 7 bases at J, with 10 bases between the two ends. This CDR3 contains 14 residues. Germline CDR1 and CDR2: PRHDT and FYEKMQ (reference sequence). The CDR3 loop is CASSLGRDLNEQFF. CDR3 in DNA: TGTGCCAGCAGCTTAGGCCGGGACTTAAATGAGCAGTTCTTC.

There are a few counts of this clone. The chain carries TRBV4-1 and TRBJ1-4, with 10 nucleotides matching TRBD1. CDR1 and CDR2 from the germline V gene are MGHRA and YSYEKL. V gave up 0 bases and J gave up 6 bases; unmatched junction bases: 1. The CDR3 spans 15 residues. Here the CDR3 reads CASSQDGTGDEKLFF. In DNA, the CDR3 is TGCGCCAGCAGCCAAGACGGGACAGGGGATGAAAAACTGTTTTTT.

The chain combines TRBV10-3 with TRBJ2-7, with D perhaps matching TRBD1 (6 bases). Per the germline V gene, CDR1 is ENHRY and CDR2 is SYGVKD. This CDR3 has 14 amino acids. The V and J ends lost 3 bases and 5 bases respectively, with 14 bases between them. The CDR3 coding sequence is TGTGCCATCAGTGACGGTCAGGGGTTTGACGAGCAGTACTTC. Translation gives CAISDGQGFDEQYF.

The DNA of the CDR3 is TGCAGTGCACCTGGACGTGCAGGCTACACCTTC. This translates into CSAPGRAGYTF. This chain connects TRBV20-1 to TRBJ1-2; D unclear. Germline V CDR1 and CDR2: DFQATT, SNEGSKA (reference sequence). The CDR3 has 11 amino acids. The ends were cut back, 6 bases at V and 8 bases at J, with 13 bases in the middle.

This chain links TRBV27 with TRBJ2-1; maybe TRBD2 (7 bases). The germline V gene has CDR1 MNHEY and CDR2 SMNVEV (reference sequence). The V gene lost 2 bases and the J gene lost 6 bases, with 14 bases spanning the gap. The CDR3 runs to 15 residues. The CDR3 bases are TGTGCCAGCAGTTTAAGGGGGAGGGCCCTCAATGAGCAGTTCTTC. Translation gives CASSLRGRALNEQFF.

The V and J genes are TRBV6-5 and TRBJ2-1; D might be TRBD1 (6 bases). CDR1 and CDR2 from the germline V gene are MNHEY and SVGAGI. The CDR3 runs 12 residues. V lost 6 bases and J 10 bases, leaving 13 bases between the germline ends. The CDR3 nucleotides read TGTGCCAGCAGCACAGGGTTAGGGGAGCAGTTCTTC. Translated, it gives CASSTGLGEQFF.

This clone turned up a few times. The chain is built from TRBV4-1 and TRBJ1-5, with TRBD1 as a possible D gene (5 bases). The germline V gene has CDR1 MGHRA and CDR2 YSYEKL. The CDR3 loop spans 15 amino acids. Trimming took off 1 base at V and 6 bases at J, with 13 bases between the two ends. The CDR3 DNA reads TGCGCCAGCAGCCAAGGGGGGGGGATGGTTCAGCCCCAGCATTTT. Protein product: CASSQGGGMVQPQHF.

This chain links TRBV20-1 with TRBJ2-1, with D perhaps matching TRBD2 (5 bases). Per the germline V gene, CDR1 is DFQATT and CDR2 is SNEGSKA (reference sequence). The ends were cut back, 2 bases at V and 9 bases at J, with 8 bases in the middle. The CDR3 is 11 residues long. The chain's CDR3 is CSARSGIEQFF. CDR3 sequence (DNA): TGCAGTGCTAGATCGGGGATTGAGCAGTTCTTC.

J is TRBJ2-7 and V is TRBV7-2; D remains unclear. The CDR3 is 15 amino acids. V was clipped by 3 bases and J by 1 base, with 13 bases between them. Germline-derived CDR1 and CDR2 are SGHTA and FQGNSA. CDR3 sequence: CASSFSSQASYEQYF. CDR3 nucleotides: TGTGCCAGCAGCTTCTCTTCCCAGGCATCCTACGAGCAGTACTTC.

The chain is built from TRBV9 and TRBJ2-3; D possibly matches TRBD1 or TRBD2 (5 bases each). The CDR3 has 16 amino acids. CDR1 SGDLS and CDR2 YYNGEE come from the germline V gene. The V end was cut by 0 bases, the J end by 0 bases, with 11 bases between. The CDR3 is CASSVGDGTSTDTQYF. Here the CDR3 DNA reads TGTGCCAGCAGCGTAGGGGACGGAACTAGCACAGATACGCAGTATTTT.

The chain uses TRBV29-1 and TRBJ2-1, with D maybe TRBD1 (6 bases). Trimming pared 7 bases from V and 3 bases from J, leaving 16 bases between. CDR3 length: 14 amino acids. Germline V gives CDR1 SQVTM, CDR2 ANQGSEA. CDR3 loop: CSAVRDTSYNEQFF. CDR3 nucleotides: TGCAGCGCCGTCCGGGACACCAGCTACAATGAGCAGTTCTTC.

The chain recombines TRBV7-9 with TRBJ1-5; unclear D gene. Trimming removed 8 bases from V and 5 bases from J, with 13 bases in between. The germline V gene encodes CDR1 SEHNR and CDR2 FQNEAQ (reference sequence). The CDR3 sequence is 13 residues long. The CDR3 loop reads CASSYRTDQPQHF. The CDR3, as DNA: TGTGCCAGCTCCTATCGGACCGATCAGCCCCAGCATTTT.